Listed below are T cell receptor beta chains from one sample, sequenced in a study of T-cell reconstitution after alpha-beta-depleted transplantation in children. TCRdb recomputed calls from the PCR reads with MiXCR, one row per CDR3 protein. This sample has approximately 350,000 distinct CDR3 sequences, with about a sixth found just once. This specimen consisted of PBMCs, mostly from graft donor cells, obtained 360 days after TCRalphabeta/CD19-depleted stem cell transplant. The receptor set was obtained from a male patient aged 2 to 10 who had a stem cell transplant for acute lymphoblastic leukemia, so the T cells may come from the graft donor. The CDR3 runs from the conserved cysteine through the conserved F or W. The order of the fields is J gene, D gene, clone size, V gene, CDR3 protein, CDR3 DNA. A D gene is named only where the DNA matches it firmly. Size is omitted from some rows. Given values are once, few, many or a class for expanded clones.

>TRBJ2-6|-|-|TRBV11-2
CASSLDLSGANVLTF
TGTGCCAGCAGCCTCGACCTCTCTGGGGCCAACGTCCTGACTTTC
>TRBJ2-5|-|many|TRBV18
CASSQISRETQYF
TGTGCCAGCTCACAAATCTCTCGAGAGACCCAGTACTTC
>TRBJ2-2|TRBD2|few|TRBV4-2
CASSQDSPGLAWGGELFF
TGTGCCAGCAGCCAAGATTCACCGGGACTAGCATGGGGCGGGGAGCTGTTTTTT
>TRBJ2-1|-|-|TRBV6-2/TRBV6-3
CASSSRSTVYNEQFF
TGTGCCAGCAGTTCCCGCTCGACAGTTTACAATGAGCAGTTCTTC
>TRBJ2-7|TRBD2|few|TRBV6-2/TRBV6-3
CASIRLAGSRDEQYF
TGTGCCAGCATTAGACTAGCGGGCAGCCGAGACGAGCAGTACTTC
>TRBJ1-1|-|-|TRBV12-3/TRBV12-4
CASSLKPNTEAFF
TGTGCCAGCAGTTTAAAACCGAACACTGAAGCTTTCTTT
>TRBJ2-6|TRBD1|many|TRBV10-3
CAISIGTVSGANVLTF
TGTGCCATCAGTATAGGGACAGTCTCTGGGGCCAACGTCCTGACTTTC
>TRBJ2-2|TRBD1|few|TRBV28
CASSLLGTGTGELFF
TGTGCCAGCAGTTTATTAGGGACAGGGACCGGGGAGCTGTTTTTT
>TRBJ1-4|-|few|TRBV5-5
CASSLDVGASVEKLFF
TGTGCCAGCAGCCTGGATGTCGGGGCCTCAGTTGAAAAACTGTTTTTT
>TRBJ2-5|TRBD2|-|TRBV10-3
CAVGTRSPETQYF
TGTGCCGTTGGGACTAGATCCCCAGAGACCCAGTACTTC
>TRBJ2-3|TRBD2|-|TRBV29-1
CSVRGTSGRATDTQYF
TGCAGCGTTAGGGGGACTAGCGGGAGAGCCACAGATACGCAGTATTTT
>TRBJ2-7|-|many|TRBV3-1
CASSQVPGDRYEQYF
TGTGCCAGCAGCCAAGTCCCGGGGGATCGCTACGAGCAGTACTTC
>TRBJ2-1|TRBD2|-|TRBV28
CASSTRLAGPYNEQFF
TGTGCCAGCAGTACCCGACTAGCGGGACCTTACAATGAGCAGTTCTTC
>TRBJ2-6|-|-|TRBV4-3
CASSLVGGGPGANVLTF
TGCGCCAGCAGCCTTGTCGGAGGGGGCCCTGGGGCCAACGTCCTGACTTTC
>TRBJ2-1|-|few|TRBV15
CATTPGPANEQFF
TGTGCCACCACTCCGGGACCGGCGAATGAGCAGTTCTTC
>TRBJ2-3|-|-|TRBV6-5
CASSTDSLVDTQYF
TGTGCCAGCAGTACTGACAGCCTTGTGGATACGCAGTATTTT
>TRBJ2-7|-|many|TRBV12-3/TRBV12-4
CASSSSGSYEQYF
TGTGCCAGCAGCTCCAGCGGGTCCTACGAGCAGTACTTC
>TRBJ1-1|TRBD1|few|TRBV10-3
CASRGAKNTEAFF
TGTGCCAGCAGGGGGGCGAAGAACACTGAAGCTTTCTTT
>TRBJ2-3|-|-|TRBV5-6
CASSFAATPTDTQYF
TGTGCCAGCAGCTTTGCGGCGACCCCCACAGATACGCAGTATTTT
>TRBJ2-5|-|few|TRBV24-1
CATRGGDPSVRPLQETQYF
TGTGCCACCAGGGGGGGTGACCCTTCGGTGCGTCCGCTGCAAGAGACCCAGTACTTC
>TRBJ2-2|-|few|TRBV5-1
CASGDPTHPGPGVAAGELFF
TGCGCCAGCGGGGACCCGACCCACCCAGGTCCCGGTGTGGCGGCCGGGGAGCTGTTTTTT
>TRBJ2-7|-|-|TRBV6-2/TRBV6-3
CASSYIHEQYF
TGTGCCAGCAGTTACATCCACGAGCAGTACTTC
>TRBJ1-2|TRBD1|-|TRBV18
CASSPRTGEANYGYTF
TGTGCCAGCTCACCAAGGACAGGGGAAGCTAACTATGGCTACACCTTC
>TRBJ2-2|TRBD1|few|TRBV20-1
CSARPGQGDQTGELFF
TGCAGTGCTAGACCGGGACAGGGTGATCAAACCGGGGAGCTGTTTTTT
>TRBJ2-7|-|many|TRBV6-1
CASSPPGPPIEQYF
TGTGCCAGCAGTCCTCCGGGACCCCCTATCGAGCAGTACTTC
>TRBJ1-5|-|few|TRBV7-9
CASSLRGAGEEPQHF
TGTGCCAGCAGCTTACGGGGGGCAGGAGAGGAGCCCCAGCATTTT
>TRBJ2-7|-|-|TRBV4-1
CASSQPQQSYEQYF
TGCGCCAGCAGCCAACCCCAGCAATCCTACGAGCAGTACTTC
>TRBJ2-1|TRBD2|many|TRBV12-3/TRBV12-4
CASSPRTSGNDEQFF
TGTGCCAGCAGTCCTCGGACTAGCGGGAACGATGAGCAGTTCTTC
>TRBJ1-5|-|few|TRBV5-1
CASSLEGRGNQPQHF
TGCGCCAGCAGCTTGGAGGGAAGAGGTAATCAGCCCCAGCATTTT
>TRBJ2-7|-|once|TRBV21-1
CASSKGYTYEQYF
TGTGCCAGCAGCAAAGGGTATACCTACGAGCAGTACTTC
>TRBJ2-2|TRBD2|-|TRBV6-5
CASSTRLAGLTGELFF
TGTGCCAGCAGTACTCGACTAGCGGGACTCACCGGGGAGCTGTTTTTT
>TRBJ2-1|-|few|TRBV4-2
CASSQDPWRALYNEQFF
TGTGCCAGCAGCCAAGACCCCTGGCGGGCCCTTTACAATGAGCAGTTCTTC
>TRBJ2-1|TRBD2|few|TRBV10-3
CAISASGSFGEQFF
TGTGCCATCAGTGCGAGCGGGAGTTTCGGTGAGCAGTTCTTC
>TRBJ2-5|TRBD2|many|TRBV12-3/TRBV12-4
CASRREGLGVETQYF
TGTGCCAGCAGACGGGAGGGCCTAGGGGTTGAGACCCAGTACTTC
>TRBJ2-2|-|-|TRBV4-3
CASSQYSPSGTGELFF
TGCGCCAGCAGCCAGTATTCTCCGTCGGGCACCGGGGAGCTGTTTTTT
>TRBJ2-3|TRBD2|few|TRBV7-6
CASSLIGGGSDTQYF
TGTGCCAGCAGCTTAATCGGGGGAGGGTCAGATACGCAGTATTTT
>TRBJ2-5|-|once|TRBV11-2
CDSSSFWVGTRETQYF
TGTGACAGCAGCTCCTTTTGGGTCGGGACACGAGAGACCCAGTACTTC
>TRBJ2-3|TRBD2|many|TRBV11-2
CASRSIRDYTDTQYF
TGTGCCAGCAGGTCAATTCGGGACTACACAGATACGCAGTATTTT
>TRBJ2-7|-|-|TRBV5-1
CASSGAPGRPYEQYF
TGCGCCAGCAGCGGCGCACCTGGACGCCCCTACGAGCAGTACTTC
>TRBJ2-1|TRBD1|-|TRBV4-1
CASSQVWGTVQNEQFF
TGCGCCAGCAGCCAAGTATGGGGGACAGTCCAGAATGAGCAGTTCTTC